This T cell receptor beta chain derives from a study of cytomegalovirus exposure and HLA in healthy donors. Across the study: In a later analysis, the 120 or so validation repertoires were reported to have used the same platform as the approximately 700 first-cohort repertoires.

General study points: According to a subsequent analysis, TCR clusters from the first cohort were inclined to appear together in the roughly 120 validation repertoires. TCR beta chains numbering 150 to 200 were designated cytomegalovirus-associated.

The CDR3 totals 13 residues. V shed 4 bases and J shed 1 base, with 5 bases lying between them. Germline CDR1 and CDR2: SEHNR and FQNEAQ (reference sequence). As for this clone: Its target is not known.

TCRdb keeps only in-frame clones here, not all; method: immunoSEQ multiplex PCR. The repertoire includes over 250,000 clones, around 90% of them detected once, and approximately 1.2% sits in the top ten. Sequencing input: PBMCs. This sequence was found in a woman younger than 45 in good health and CMV-seropositive. The chain links TRBV7-9 to TRBJ1-3; D not resolved. The CDR3 loop is CASSYKSGNTIYF. The CDR3 region has the DNA TGTGCCAGCAGCTATAAGTCTGGAAACACCATATATTTT.